The 28 T cell receptor beta chains given below trace back to one sample, sequenced in a study of vaccination and CD4 T cells after COVID-19. Cultured CD4+ T cells had their DNA profiled by the Oncomine TCR Beta short-read assay. A single record per CDR3 protein comes from TCRdb applying MiXCR to the PCR reads. The sample carries about 15,000 distinct CDR3 sequences, around 53% recorded once. Documented treatment: roughly 11-day PBMC culture with coronavirus spike peptide pools or control peptides (ViraFEST assay). No antigen has been assigned to these receptors. Sequenced sample: CD4+ T cells from blood, cultured in vitro. Every receptor here comes from a human donor who had recovered from COVID-19.

The J gene is TRBJ1-1, the V gene TRBV28; 8 bases agree with TRBD1. The CDR3 is 15 amino acids. Germline lookup yields CDR1 MDHEN and CDR2 SYDVKM. V shed 4 bases and J 0 bases; nucleotides not matched to a gene: 4. CDR3 DNA sequence: TGTGCCAGCAGTTACAGGACAGGGATGAACACTGAAGCTTTCTTT. This encodes CASSYRTGMNTEAFF.

This chain joins TRBV12-3 or TRBV12-4 and TRBJ2-2, with D possibly being TRBD1 (5 bases). The V end was cut by 7 bases, the J end by 3 bases, with 15 bases between. The CDR3 runs 15 residues. CDR3 sequence reads: CASNDWGLDTGELFF. Written as DNA, the CDR3 is TGTGCCAGCAATGACTGGGGCCTTGACACCGGGGAGCTGTTTTTT.

This chain connects TRBV28 to TRBJ1-5; possible D gene TRBD1, 6 bases. This CDR3 spans 13 amino acids. V lost 7 bases to trimming and J lost 5 bases, with 12 bases between them. Germline V gene lookup returns CDR1 MDHEN and CDR2 SYDVKM. CDR3: CASNRQEDQPQHF. The CDR3 nucleotides read TGTGCCAGCAACCGACAGGAAGATCAGCCCCAGCATTTT.

This clonotype was picked up a small number of times. The CDR3 DNA follows: TGTGCCAGCTCACCAACCTGGGAGGGGTCCTACGAGCAGTACTTC. Translating gives CASSPTWEGSYEQYF. The chain joins TRBV18 to TRBJ2-7; 7 bases fit TRBD2. This CDR3 comprises 15 residues. The V gene end was trimmed by 2 bases and the J gene end by 1 base; junction bases not matched to a gene: 5. Germline V gives CDR1 KGHSH, CDR2 LQKENI.

The chain joins TRBV28 to TRBJ2-7; 9 nucleotides agree with TRBD2. Germline CDR1 reads MDHEN; CDR2 reads SYDVKM. The CDR3 has 13 amino acids. The ends lost 5 bases at V and 2 bases at J; junction bases unmatched: 1. The CDR3: CASSPSGTYEQYF. As DNA, the CDR3 is TGTGCCAGCAGTCCTAGCGGGACCTACGAGCAGTACTTC.

This clonotype was observed a handful of times. The V call is TRBV6-5, the J call TRBJ2-3, with unresolved D. V was trimmed by 0 bases and J by 1 base, leaving 11 bases between them. Germline CDR1 MNHEY, CDR2 SVGAGI. CDR3 length: 16 amino acids. The CDR3 reads CASSYSSGRGTDTQYF. For the CDR3, the DNA is TGTGCCAGCAGTTACTCGTCGGGTAGGGGCACAGATACGCAGTATTTT.

This clonotype was picked up a small number of times. This rearrangement joins TRBV7-2 to TRBJ2-4; D not certain. V lost 6 bases and J 4 bases, leaving 7 bases between the germline ends. Germline assignment: CDR1 SGHTA and CDR2 FQGNSA. The CDR3 has 12 amino acids. DNA of the CDR3: TGTGCCAGCAGTTCCGGGAAAAACATTCAGTACTTC. It translates to CASSSGKNIQYF.

This chain links TRBV6-5 with TRBJ2-1, with TRBD1 matching over 10 bases. CDR3 size: 17 residues. Germline CDR1 and CDR2: MNHEY and SVGAGI. With 2 bases clipped from V and 3 bases from J, the junction kept 7 bases outside the gene matches. The CDR3 protein is CASSYPGQGRGYNEQFF. The CDR3 DNA reads TGTGCCAGCAGTTACCCGGGACAGGGGAGAGGCTACAATGAGCAGTTCTTC.

The rearrangement links TRBV20-1 to TRBJ2-7; 7 positions match TRBD2. Germline V gene lookup returns CDR1 DFQATT and CDR2 SNEGSKA (reference sequence). Trimming took 3 bases from V and 7 from J; bases not matched to a gene: 15. The CDR3 covers 15 residues. CDR3 protein: CSASVPWAGVGEQYF. CDR3 DNA sequence: TGCAGTGCTAGCGTCCCGTGGGCGGGAGTAGGGGAGCAGTACTTC.

The chain uses TRBV24-1 and TRBJ2-6; 7 bases align to TRBD1. CDR1 is KGHDR and CDR2 is SFDVKD in the germline V gene. V was clipped by 4 bases and J by 2 bases; unmatched bases: 7. The CDR3 has 17 amino acids. CDR3 sequence (DNA): TGTGCCACCAGTGAGTCGACAGGGCGGGCTGGGGCCAACGTCCTGACTTTC. This translates into CATSESTGRAGANVLTF.

The genes are TRBV4-1 and TRBJ2-1; 10 bases fit TRBD2. Germline trimming cut 4 bases from V and 7 bases from J; bases unmatched to any gene: 7. This CDR3 contains 15 residues. Germline V gives CDR1 MGHRA, CDR2 YSYEKL. CDR3 coding DNA: TGCGCCAGCAGCCGAAGGACTAGCGGTGGAAATGAGCAGTTCTTC. This encodes CASSRRTSGGNEQFF.

The chain uses TRBV24-1 and TRBJ2-7; TRBD1 aligns across 7 bases. Trimming took 2 bases from V and 5 from J; bases not matched to a gene: 8. The germline CDR1 and CDR2 sequences are KGHDR and SFDVKD. CDR3 length: 15 amino acids. The CDR3 DNA follows: TGTGCCACCAGTGATTCAAGGACAGGTACCAACGAGCAGTACTTC. It translates to CATSDSRTGTNEQYF.

This chain uses TRBV7-3 with TRBJ1-2; the match to TRBD1 covers 7 bases. Germline V lookup: CDR1 SGHTA, CDR2 FQGTGA. This CDR3 has 14 residues. Trimming removed 5 bases from V and 7 bases from J; junction bases left unmatched: 10. CDR3 coding DNA: TGTGCCAGCAGCCCAGGGGGGGAGGCGACTGGCTACACCTTC. This gives the protein CASSPGGEATGYTF. The complete variable domain, with remaining parts taken from reference TRBV7-3 and TRBJ1-2, reads GAGVSQTPSNKVTEKGKYVELRCDPISGHTALYWYRQSLGQGPEFLIYFQGTGAADDSGLPNDRFFAVRPEGSVSTLKIQRTERGDSAVYLCASSPGGEATGYTFGSGTRLTVV.

The chain combines TRBV20-1 with TRBJ2-3; D may be TRBD1 or TRBD2 (5 bases each). Trimming shortened V by 3 bases and J by 8 bases, and 18 bases separated the two germline ends. This CDR3 comprises 14 residues. CDR1 DFQATT and CDR2 SNEGSKA come from the germline V gene (reference sequence). In DNA form, the CDR3 reads TGCAGTGCTAGTGAGCGGACATTCGGCTTTACGCAGTATTTT. It encodes CSASERTFGFTQYF.

This rearrangement joins TRBV20-1 to TRBJ2-1; a weak D match, TRBD2 (7 bases). This CDR3 contains 15 residues. The germline V and J ends were trimmed by 0 bases and 7 bases, with 16 bases remaining between them. Germline V CDR1 and CDR2: DFQATT, SNEGSKA (reference sequence). The CDR3 here is CSARDFGGLKNEQFF. CDR3 nucleotide sequence: TGCAGTGCTAGAGATTTCGGGGGGCTGAAGAATGAGCAGTTCTTC.

This clonotype was seen a few times. The chain joins TRBV11-2 to TRBJ1-5; D possibly corresponds to TRBD1 (5 bases). Germline loops: CDR1 SGHAT, CDR2 FQNNGV. V was pared by 1 base and J by 3 bases, with 7 bases between. The CDR3 totals 14 residues. The CDR3 DNA sequence: TGTGCCAGCAGCTTAGCCAGGGCCAATCAGCCCCAGCATTTT. This gives the protein CASSLARANQPQHF.

In this sample, this clonotype is medium-sized (0.01 to 0.1%). CDR3 bases: TGTGCCAGCAGCCCCGATTACAATCAGCCCCAGCATTTT. This encodes CASSPDYNQPQHF. V usage is TRBV7-2 and J usage is TRBJ1-5; D remains ambiguous. V was shortened by 5 bases and J by 3 bases, with 8 bases between the two germline ends. The CDR3 runs 13 residues. Per germline, CDR1 SGHTA and CDR2 FQGNSA.

The chain joins TRBV7-3 to TRBJ2-5; 8 positions match TRBD1. V lost 5 bases and J lost 4; bases outside the gene matches: 3. The germline V gene has CDR1 SGHTA and CDR2 FQGTGA. CDR3 length equals 13 residues. CDR3 residues: CASSHRGVETQYF. In DNA, the CDR3 is TGTGCCAGCAGCCACAGGGGGGTAGAGACCCAGTACTTC.

The genes are TRBV7-9 and TRBJ2-7; D remains ambiguous. V lost 4 bases to trimming and J lost 3 bases, with 10 bases between them. The germline V gene encodes CDR1 SEHNR and CDR2 FQNEAQ (reference sequence). CDR3 size: 13 residues. The chain's CDR3 is CASSSGRYYEQYF. For the CDR3, the DNA is TGTGCCAGCAGCTCCGGACGGTACTACGAGCAGTACTTC.

This clonotype has only a few counts. The genes are TRBV6-1 and TRBJ1-2; possibly TRBD1 for D (5 bases). The CDR3 has 12 amino acids. Germline assignment: CDR1 MNHNS and CDR2 SASEGT. The V end lost 7 bases, the J end lost 7 bases, and 13 bases lay between the germline ends. This CDR3 is CASNNPGIGYTF. CDR3 nucleotides: TGTGCCAGCAACAATCCAGGGATTGGCTACACCTTC.

This clonotype was counted only a few times. One end of the junction varies from germline; a read error may be responsible. The V and J genes are TRBV5-1 and TRBJ2-5; D not certain. In germline, CDR1 is SGHRS, CDR2 YFSETQ. The CDR3 totals 13 residues. The CDR3 coding sequence is TGCGCCAGCAGCCTCCGGATCCAAGAGACCCAGTACTTT. Protein product: CASSLRIQETQYF.

This chain connects TRBV11-2 to TRBJ1-1, with 11 bases fitting TRBD1. V shed 2 bases and J 11 bases; nucleotides not matched to a gene: 7. CDR3 size: 14 residues. The germline V gene encodes CDR1 SGHAT and CDR2 FQNNGV. Here the CDR3 reads CASSLHGQGARAFF. The CDR3, as DNA: TGTGCCAGCAGCTTACACGGACAGGGGGCGCGCGCTTTCTTT.

CDR3 protein: CASSQGPGGDRNQPQHF. CDR3 in DNA: TGTGCCAGCAGTCAGGGGCCCGGAGGGGACAGAAATCAGCCCCAGCATTTT. The J gene is TRBJ1-5, the V gene TRBV6-1; 7 nucleotides match TRBD1. J was trimmed by 4 bases and V by 5 bases; bases with no gene match: 14. This CDR3 is 17 amino acids long. The germline CDR1 and CDR2 sequences are MNHNS and SASEGT.

The chain couples TRBV7-6 to TRBJ2-7; tentatively, D is TRBD1 (6 bases). With 1 base removed from V and 6 bases from J, the gap between germline ends came to 13 bases. This CDR3 spans 14 amino acids. Germline V gene data show CDR1 as SGHVS and CDR2 as FNYEAQ. The CDR3 protein is CASSLEGDGSEQYF. CDR3 coding DNA: TGTGCCAGCAGCTTAGAGGGGGATGGATCCGAGCAGTACTTC.

This chain connects TRBV19 to TRBJ1-1; D gene uncertain. The CDR3 has 13 residues. Per germline, CDR1 LNHDA and CDR2 SQIVND (reference sequence). V lost 7 bases and J 0 bases, leaving 9 bases between the germline ends. The CDR3 spells CASIGHMNTEAFF. In DNA form, the CDR3 reads TGTGCCAGTATAGGTCACATGAACACTGAAGCTTTCTTT.

The chain has TRBV10-3 and TRBJ1-5; the D gene is possibly TRBD1 (5 bases). This CDR3 contains 15 residues. Germline CDR1 and CDR2: ENHRY and SYGVKD. V was pared by 10 bases and J by 0 bases, with 16 bases between. CDR3: CATASRGDSNQPQHF. DNA for the CDR3: TGTGCCACAGCGTCGAGAGGGGATAGCAATCAGCCCCAGCATTTT.

The V call is TRBV30, the J call TRBJ1-6; D remains unclear. The CDR3 length is 14 residues. CDR1 GTSNPN and CDR2 SVGIG come from the germline V gene (reference sequence). V was trimmed by 3 bases and J by 9 bases, leaving 15 bases between them. The CDR3 coding sequence is TGTGCCTGGAGGGCCGGGCCCCGGGGTTCACCCCTCCACTTT. It codes for CAWRAGPRGSPLHF.

This clonotype has only a few counts. The chain combines TRBV6-1 with TRBJ2-7; TRBD2 agrees at 8 bases. The CDR3 loop spans 14 amino acids. Trimming cost V 6 bases and J 6 bases; bases outside gene matches: 10. Germline CDR1 MNHNS, CDR2 SASEGT. CDR3 DNA sequence: TGTGCCAGCAGATCTCGCGGGGGGAGTCTCGAGCAGTACTTC. Translated: CASRSRGGSLEQYF.